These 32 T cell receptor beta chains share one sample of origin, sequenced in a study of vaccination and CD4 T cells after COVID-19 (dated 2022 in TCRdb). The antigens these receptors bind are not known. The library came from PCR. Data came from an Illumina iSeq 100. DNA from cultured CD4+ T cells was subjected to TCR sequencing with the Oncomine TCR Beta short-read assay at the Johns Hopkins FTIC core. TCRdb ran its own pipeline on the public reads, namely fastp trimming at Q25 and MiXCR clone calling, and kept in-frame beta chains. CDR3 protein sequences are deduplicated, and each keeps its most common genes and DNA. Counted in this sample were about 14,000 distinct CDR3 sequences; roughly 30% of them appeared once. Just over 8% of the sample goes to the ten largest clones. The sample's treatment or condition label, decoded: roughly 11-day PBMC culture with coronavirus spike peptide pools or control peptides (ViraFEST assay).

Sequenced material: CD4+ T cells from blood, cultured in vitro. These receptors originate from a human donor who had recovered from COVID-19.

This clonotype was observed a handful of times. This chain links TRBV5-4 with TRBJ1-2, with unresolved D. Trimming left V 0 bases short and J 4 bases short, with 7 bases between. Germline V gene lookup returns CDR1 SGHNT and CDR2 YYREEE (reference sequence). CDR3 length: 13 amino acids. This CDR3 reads CASSLVGSYGYTF. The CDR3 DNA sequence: TGTGCCAGCAGCTTGGTAGGGTCCTATGGCTACACCTTC.

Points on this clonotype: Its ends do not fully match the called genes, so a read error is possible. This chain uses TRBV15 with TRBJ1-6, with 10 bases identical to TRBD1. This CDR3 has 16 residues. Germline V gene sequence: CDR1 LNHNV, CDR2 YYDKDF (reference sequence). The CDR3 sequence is CATSRGQGARNSPVHF. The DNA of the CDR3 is TGTGCCACCAGCAGAGGACAGGGGGCGCGGAATTCACCCGTCCACTTT.

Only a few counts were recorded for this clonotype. CDR3 sequence (DNA): TGTGCCAGCAGCTCCACCCGGCGGTCAGATACGCAGTATTTT. This sequence encodes CASSSTRRSDTQYF. This sequence joins TRBV7-2 and TRBJ2-3; D gene uncertain. With 4 bases removed from V and 4 bases from J, the gap between germline ends came to 12 bases. Germline values: CDR1 SGHTA, CDR2 FQGNSA. This CDR3 is built from 14 residues.

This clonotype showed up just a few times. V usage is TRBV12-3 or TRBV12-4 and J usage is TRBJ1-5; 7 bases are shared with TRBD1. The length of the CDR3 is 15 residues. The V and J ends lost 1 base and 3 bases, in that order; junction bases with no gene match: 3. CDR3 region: CASSLGGQNNQPQHF. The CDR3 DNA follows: TGTGCCAGCAGTTTAGGGGGACAGAACAATCAGCCCCAGCATTTT.

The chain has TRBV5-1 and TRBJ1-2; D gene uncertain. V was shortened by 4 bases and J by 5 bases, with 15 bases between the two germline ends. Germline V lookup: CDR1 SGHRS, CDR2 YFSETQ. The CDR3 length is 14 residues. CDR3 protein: CASSRWQDQYGYTF. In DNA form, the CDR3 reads TGCGCCAGCAGCCGCTGGCAAGACCAATATGGCTACACCTTC. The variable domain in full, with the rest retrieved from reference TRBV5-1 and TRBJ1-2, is KAGVTQTPRYLIKTRGQQVTLSCSPISGHRSVSWYQQTPGQGLQFLFEYFSETQRNKGNFPGRFSGRQFSNSRSEMNVSTLELGDSALYLCASSRWQDQYGYTFGSGTRLTVV.

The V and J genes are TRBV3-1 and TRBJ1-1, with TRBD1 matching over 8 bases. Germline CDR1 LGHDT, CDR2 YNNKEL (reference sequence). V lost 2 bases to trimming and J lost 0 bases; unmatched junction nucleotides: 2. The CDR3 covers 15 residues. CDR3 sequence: CASSQQGAMNTEAFF. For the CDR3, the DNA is TGTGCCAGCAGCCAACAGGGGGCCATGAACACTGAAGCTTTCTTT.

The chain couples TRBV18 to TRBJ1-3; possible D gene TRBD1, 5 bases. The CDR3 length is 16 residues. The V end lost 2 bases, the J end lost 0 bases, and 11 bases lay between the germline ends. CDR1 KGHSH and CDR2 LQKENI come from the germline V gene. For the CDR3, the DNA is TGTGCCAGCTCACCATTGCAGGGATCCTCTGGAAACACCATATATTTT. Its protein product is CASSPLQGSSGNTIYF.

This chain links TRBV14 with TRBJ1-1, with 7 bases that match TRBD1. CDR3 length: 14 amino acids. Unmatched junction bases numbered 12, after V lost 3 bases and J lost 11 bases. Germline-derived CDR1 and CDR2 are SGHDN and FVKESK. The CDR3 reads CASSHRTSTGRAFF. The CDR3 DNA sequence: TGTGCCAGCAGCCACCGCACTTCGACAGGGAGGGCTTTCTTT.

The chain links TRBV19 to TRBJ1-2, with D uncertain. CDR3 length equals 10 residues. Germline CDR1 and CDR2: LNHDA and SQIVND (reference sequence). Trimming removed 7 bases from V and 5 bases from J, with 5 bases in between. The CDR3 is CASKSYGYTF. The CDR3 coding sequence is TGTGCCAGTAAGAGTTATGGCTACACCTTC.

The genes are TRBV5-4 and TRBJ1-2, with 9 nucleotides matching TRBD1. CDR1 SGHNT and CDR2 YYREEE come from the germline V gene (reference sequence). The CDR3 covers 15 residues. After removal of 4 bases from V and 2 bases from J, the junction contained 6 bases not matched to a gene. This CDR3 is CASSGGTGRNYGYTF. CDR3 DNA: TGTGCCAGCAGCGGCGGGACAGGGAGAAACTATGGCTACACCTTC.

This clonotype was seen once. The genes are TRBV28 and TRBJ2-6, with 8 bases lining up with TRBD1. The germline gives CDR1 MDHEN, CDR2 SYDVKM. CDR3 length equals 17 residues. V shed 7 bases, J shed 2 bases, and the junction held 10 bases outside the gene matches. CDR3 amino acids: CASTPGGREPGANVLTF. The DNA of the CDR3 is TGTGCCAGCACCCCAGGGGGCAGGGAACCTGGGGCCAACGTCCTGACTTTC.

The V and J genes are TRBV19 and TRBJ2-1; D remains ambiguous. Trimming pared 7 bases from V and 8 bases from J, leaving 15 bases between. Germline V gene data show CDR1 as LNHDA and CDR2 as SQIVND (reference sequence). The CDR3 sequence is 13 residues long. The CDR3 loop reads CASTPGPQHEQFF. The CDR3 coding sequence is TGTGCCAGTACCCCAGGCCCCCAGCATGAGCAGTTCTTC.

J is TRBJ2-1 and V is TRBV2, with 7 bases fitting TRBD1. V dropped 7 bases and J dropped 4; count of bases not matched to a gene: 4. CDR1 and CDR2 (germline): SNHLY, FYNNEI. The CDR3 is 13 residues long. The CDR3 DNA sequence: TGTGCCAGCACCGGGACAGTTTACAATGAGCAGTTCTTC. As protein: CASTGTVYNEQFF.

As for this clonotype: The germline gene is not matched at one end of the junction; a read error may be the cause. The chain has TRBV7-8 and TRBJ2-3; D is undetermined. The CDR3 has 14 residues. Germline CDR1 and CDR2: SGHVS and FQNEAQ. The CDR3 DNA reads TGTACCAGCAGTCACAGAGGTATCACAGATACGCAGTATTTT. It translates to CTSSHRGITDTQYF. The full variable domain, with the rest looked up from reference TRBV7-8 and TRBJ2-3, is GAGVSQSPRYKVAKRGQDVALRCDPISGHVSLFWYQQALGQGPEFLTYFQNEAQLDKSGLPSDRFFAERPEGSVSTLKIQRTQQEDSAVYLCTSSHRGITDTQYFGPGTRLTVL.

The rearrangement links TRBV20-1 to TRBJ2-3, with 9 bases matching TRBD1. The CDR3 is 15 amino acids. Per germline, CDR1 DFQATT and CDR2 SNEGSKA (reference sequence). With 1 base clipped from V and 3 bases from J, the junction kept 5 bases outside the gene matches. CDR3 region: CSARGTGVRTDTQYF. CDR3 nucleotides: TGCAGTGCTAGAGGGACAGGGGTGAGAACAGATACGCAGTATTTT.

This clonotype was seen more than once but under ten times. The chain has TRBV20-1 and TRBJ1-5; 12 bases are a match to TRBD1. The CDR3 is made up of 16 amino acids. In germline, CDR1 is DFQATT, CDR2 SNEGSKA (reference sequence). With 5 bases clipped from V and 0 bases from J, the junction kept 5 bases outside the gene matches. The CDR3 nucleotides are TGCAGTGCTGGGACAGGGGGCGCTTATAGCAATCAGCCCCAGCATTTT. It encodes CSAGTGGAYSNQPQHF.

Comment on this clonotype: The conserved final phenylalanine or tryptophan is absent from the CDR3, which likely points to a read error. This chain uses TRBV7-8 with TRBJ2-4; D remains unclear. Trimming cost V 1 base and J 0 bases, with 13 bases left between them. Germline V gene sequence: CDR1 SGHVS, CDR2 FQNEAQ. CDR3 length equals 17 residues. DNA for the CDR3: TGTGCCAGCAGCTTAGGGCCCGGCAGATTAGCCAAAAACATTCAGTACTCC. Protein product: CASSLGPGRLAKNIQYS.

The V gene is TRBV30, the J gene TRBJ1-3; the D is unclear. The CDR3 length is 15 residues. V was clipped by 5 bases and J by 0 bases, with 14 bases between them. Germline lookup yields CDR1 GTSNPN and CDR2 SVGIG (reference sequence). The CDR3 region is CAWHRDRLSGNTIYF. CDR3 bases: TGTGCCTGGCACCGCGACCGCCTCTCTGGAAACACCATATATTTT.

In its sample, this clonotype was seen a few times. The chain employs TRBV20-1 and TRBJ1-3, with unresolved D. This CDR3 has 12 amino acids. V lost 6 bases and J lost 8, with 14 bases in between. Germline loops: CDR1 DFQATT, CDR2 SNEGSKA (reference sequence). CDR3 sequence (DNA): TGCAGTGCCCCCCGGGGTGGGGACACCATATATTTT. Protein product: CSAPRGGDTIYF.

The chain's CDR3 is CASSLLGGANTGELFF. CDR3 nucleotides: TGCGCCAGCAGCTTGCTCGGGGGGGCGAACACCGGGGAGCTGTTTTTT. The chain combines TRBV5-1 with TRBJ2-2; 8 nucleotides agree with TRBD2. J lost 0 bases, V lost 1 base, and 2 bases had no gene match. Germline loops: CDR1 SGHRS, CDR2 YFSETQ. The CDR3 spans 16 residues.

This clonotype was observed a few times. CDR3 in amino acids: CASTTGGTGSYEQYF. DNA of the CDR3: TGTGCCAGTACCACAGGGGGGACAGGGTCTTACGAGCAGTACTTC. V and J are TRBV19 and TRBJ2-7; 9 bases align to TRBD1. The CDR3 contains 15 residues. V dropped 7 bases and J dropped 4; count of bases not matched to a gene: 11. Germline CDR1 reads LNHDA; CDR2 reads SQIVND (reference sequence).

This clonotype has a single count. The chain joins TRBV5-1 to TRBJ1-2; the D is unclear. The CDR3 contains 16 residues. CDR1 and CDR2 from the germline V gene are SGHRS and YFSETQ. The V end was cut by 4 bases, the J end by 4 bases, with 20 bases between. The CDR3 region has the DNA TGCGCCAGCAGCGGGGTGCGGGGATCCATGGGCTATGGCTACACCTTC. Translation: CASSGVRGSMGYGYTF.

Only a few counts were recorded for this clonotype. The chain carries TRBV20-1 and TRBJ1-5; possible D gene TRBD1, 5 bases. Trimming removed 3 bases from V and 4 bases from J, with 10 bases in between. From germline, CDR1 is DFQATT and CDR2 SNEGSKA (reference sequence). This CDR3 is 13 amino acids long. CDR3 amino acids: CSASAGQNQPQHF. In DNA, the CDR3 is TGCAGTGCTAGCGCAGGGCAGAATCAGCCCCAGCATTTT.

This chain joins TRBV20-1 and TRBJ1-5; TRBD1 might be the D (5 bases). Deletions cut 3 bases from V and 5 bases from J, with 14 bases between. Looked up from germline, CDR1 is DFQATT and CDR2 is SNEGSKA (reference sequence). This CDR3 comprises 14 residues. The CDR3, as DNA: TGCAGTGCTAGCTTGGGGCAGGTGGATCAGCCCCAGCATTTT. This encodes CSASLGQVDQPQHF.

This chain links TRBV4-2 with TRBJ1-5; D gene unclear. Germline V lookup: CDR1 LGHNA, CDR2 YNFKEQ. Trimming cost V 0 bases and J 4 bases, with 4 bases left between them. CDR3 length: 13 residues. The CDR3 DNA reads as TGTGCCAGCAGCCAAGATCGAAATCAGCCCCAGCATTTT. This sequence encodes CASSQDRNQPQHF.

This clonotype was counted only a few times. The CDR3 sequence is CASSLTPAYEQYF. The CDR3, as DNA: TGTGCCAGCAGCTTAACACCCGCCTACGAGCAGTACTTC. The chain has TRBV5-4 and TRBJ2-7, with D hard to call. Trimming removed 2 bases from V and 2 bases from J, with 8 bases in between. This CDR3 region has 13 residues. The germline gives CDR1 SGHNT, CDR2 YYREEE (reference sequence).

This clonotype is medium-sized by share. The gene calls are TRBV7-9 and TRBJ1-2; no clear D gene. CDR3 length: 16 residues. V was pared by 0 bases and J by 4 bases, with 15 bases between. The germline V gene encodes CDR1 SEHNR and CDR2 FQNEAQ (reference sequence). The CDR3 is CASSLALRQEAYGYTF. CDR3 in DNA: TGTGCCAGCAGCTTAGCACTTCGCCAGGAGGCCTATGGCTACACCTTC.

Here the CDR3 reads CASSPEPRGGYTF. CDR3 DNA: TGTGCCAGCTCACCAGAGCCTCGGGGGGGCTACACCTTC. The chain recombines TRBV18 with TRBJ1-2; D perhaps matches TRBD1 (5 bases). Germline CDR1 KGHSH, CDR2 LQKENI. The CDR3 covers 13 residues. The V gene lost 2 bases and the J gene lost 8 bases, with 12 bases spanning the gap.

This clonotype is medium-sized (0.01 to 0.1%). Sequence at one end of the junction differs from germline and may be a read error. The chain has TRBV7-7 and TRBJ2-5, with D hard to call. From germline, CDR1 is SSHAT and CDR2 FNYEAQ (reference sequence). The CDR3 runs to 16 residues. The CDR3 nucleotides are TGTGCTAGCAGCTTAGGACGTACATTGAGACAAGAGACCCAGTACTTC. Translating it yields CASSLGRTLRQETQYF.

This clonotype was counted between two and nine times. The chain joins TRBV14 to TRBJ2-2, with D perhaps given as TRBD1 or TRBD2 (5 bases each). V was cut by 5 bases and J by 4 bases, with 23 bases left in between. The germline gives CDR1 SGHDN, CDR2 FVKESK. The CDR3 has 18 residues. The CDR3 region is CASSFDEWQGRGTGELFF. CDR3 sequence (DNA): TGTGCCAGCAGCTTCGACGAGTGGCAGGGACGTGGCACCGGGGAGCTGTTTTTT.

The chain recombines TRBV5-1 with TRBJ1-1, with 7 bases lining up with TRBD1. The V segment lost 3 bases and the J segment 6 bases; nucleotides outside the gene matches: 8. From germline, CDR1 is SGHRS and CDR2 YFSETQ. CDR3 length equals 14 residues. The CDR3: CASSSRQGVPEAFF. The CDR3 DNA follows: TGCGCCAGCAGCTCCCGACAGGGCGTACCTGAAGCTTTCTTT.

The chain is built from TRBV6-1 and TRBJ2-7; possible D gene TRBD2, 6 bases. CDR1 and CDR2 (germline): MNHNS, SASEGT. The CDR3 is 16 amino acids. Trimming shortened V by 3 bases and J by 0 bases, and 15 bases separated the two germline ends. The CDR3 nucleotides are TGTGCCAGCAGTGATCCCTTCCGGGACTCCTCCTACGAGCAGTACTTC. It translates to CASSDPFRDSSYEQYF.